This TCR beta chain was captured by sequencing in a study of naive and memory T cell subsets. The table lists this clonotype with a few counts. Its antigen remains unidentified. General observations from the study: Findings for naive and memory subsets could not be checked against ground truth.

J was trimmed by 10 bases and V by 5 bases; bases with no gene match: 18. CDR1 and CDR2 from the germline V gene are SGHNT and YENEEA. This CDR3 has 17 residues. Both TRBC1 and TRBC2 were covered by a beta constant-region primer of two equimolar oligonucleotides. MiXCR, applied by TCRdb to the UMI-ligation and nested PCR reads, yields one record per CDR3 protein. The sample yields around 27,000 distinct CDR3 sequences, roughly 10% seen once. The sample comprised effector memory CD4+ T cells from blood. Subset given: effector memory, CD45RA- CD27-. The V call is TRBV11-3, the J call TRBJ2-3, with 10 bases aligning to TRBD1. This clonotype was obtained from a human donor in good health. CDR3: CASSPRDRGGGGHAQYF. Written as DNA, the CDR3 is TGTGCCAGCAGCCCCCGGGACAGGGGTGGGGGGGGACACGCGCAGTATTTT.